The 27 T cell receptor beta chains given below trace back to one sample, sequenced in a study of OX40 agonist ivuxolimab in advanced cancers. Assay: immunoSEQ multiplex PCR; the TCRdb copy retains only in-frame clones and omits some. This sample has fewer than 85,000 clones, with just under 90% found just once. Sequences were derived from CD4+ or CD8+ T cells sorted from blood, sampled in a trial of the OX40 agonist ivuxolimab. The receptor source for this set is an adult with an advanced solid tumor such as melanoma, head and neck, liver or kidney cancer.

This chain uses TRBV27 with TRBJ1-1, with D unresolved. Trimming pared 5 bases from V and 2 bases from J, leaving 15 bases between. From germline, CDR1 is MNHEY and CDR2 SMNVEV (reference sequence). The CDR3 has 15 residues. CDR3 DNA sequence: TGTGCCAGCAGTCCCCTCGGCAGGCTAAACACTGAAGCTTTCTTT. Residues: CASSPLGRLNTEAFF.

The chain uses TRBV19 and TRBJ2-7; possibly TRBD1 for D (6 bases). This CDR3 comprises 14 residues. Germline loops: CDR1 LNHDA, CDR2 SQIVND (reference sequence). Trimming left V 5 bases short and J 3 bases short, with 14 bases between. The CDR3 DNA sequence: TGTGCCAGTAGTCCCGGGACATCTCTCTACGAGCAGTACTTC. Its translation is CASSPGTSLYEQYF.

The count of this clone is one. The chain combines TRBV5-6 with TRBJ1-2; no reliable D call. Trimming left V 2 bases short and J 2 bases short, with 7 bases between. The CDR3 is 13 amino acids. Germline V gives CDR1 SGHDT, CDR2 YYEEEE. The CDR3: CASSFDTNYGYTF. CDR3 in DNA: TGTGCCAGCAGCTTCGACACCAACTATGGCTACACCTTC. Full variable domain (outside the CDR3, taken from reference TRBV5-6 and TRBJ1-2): DAGVTQSPTHLIKTRGQQVTLRCSPKSGHDTVSWYQQALGQGPQFIFQYYEEEERQRGNFPDRFSGHQFPNYSSELNVNALLLGDSALYLCASSFDTNYGYTFGSGTRLTVV.

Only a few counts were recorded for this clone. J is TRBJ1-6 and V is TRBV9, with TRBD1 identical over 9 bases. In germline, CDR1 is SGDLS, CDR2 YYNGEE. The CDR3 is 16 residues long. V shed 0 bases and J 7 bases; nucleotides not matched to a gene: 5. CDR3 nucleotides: TGTGCCAGCAGCGTAGGCGGGACAGGGCGGAATTCACCCCTCCACTTT. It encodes CASSVGGTGRNSPLHF.

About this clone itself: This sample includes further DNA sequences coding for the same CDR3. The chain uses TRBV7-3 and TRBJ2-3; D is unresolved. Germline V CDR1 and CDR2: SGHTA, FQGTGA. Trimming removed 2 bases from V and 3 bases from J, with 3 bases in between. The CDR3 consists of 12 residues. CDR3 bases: TGTGCCAGCAGCTTAGGGACAGATACGCAGTATTTT. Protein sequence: CASSLGTDTQYF.

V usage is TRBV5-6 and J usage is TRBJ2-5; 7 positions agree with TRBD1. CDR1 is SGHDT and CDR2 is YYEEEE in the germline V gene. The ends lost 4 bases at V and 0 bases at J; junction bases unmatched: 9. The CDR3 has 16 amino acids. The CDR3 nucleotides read TGTGCCAGCAGCCGTGACAGGGCTTCGTACCAAGAGACCCAGTACTTC. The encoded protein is CASSRDRASYQETQYF. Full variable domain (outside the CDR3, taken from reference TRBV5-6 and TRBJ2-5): DAGVTQSPTHLIKTRGQQVTLRCSPKSGHDTVSWYQQALGQGPQFIFQYYEEEERQRGNFPDRFSGHQFPNYSSELNVNALLLGDSALYLCASSRDRASYQETQYFGPGTRLLVL.

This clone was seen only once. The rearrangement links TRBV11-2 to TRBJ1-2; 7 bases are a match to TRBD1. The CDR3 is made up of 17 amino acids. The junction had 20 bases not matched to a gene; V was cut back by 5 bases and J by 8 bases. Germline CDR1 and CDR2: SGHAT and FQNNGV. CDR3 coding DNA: TGTGCCAGCAGCCCCACGACAGGGAGAGTGCGCGGGGAGGGCTACACCTTC. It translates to CASSPTTGRVRGEGYTF.

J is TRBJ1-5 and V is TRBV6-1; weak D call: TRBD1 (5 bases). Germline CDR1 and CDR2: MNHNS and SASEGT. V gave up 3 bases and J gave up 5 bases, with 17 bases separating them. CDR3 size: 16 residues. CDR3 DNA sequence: TGTGCCAGCAGTGATTCAGTGACAGCCGGGTATCAGCCCCAGCATTTT. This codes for CASSDSVTAGYQPQHF.

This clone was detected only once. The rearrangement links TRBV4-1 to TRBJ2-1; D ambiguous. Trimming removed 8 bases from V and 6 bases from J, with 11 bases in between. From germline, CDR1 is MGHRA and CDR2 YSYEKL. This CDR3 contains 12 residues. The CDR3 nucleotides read TGCGCCAGCCTCGCGGAAGGCAATGAGCAGTTCTTC. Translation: CASLAEGNEQFF.

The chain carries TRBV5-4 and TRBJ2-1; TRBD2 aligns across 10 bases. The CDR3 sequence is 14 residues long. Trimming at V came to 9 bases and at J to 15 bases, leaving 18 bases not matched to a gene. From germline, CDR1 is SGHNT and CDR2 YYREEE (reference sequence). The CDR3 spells CAILLKGAGGPRFF. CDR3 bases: TGTGCCATCCTCCTGAAGGGAGCGGGAGGGCCGCGGTTCTTC.

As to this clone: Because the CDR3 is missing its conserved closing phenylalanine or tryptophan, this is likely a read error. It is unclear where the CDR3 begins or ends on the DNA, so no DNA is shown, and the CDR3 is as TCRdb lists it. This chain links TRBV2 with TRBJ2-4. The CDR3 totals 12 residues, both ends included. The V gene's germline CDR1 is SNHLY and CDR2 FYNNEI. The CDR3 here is CASSEKTRSYDV.

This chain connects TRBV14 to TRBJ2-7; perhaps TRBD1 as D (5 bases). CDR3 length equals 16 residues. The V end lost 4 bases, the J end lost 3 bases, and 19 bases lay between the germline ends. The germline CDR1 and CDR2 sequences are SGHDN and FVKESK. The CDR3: CASSRSADQGLYEQYF. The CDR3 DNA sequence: TGTGCCAGCAGCCGCTCAGCTGACCAGGGCCTCTACGAGCAGTACTTC.

The DNA for the CDR3 is TGTGCCTGGAGTGTATTTGTGGAGGGCTACACCTTC. Its protein is CAWSVFVEGYTF. This sequence joins TRBV30 and TRBJ1-2; no definite D call. There are 12 residues in the CDR3. The V gene's germline CDR1 is GTSNPN and CDR2 SVGIG (reference sequence). V lost 0 bases and J 8 bases, leaving 10 bases between the germline ends.

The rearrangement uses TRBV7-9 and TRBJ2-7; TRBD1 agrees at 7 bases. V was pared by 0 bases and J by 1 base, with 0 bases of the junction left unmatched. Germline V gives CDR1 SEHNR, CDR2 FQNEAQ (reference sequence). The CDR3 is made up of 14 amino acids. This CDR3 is CASSLAGQSYEQYF. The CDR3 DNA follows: TGTGCCAGCAGCTTAGCGGGACAGTCCTACGAGCAGTACTTC.

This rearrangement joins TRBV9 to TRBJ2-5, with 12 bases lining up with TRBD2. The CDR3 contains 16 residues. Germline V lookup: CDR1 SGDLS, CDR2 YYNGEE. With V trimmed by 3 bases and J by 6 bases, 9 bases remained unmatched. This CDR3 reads CASSETSGGPLKTQYF. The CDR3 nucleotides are TGTGCCAGCAGCGAGACTAGCGGGGGCCCGCTGAAGACCCAGTACTTC.

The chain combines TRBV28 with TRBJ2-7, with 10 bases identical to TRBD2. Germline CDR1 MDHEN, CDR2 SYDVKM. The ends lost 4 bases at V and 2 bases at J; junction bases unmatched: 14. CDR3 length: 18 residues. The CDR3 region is CASSSLYPGTSETYEQYF. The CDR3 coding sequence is TGTGCCAGCAGTTCACTTTACCCCGGGACTAGCGAGACCTACGAGCAGTACTTC.

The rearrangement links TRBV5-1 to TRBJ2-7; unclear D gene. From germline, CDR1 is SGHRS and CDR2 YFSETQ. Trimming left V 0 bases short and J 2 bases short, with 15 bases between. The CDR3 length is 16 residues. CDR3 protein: CASSLDPYSVTYEQYF. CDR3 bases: TGCGCCAGCAGCTTGGATCCATATAGTGTGACCTACGAGCAGTACTTC.

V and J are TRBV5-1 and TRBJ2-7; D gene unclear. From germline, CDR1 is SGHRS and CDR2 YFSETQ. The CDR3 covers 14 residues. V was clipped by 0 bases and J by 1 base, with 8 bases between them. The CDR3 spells CASSLDWISYEQYF. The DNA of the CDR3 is TGCGCCAGCAGCTTGGATTGGATATCCTACGAGCAGTACTTC.

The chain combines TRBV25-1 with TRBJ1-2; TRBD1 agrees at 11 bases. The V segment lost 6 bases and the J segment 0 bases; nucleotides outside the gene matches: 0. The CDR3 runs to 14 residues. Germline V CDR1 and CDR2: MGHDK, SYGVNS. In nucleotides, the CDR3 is TGTGCCAGCAGGGACAGGGGGCCTAACTATGGCTACACCTTC. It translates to CASRDRGPNYGYTF.

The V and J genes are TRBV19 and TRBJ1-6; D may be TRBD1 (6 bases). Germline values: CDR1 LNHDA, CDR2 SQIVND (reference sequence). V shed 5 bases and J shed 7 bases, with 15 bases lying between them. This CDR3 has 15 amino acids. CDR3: CASSGQPLGNSPLHF. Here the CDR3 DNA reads TGTGCCAGTAGTGGACAGCCTTTGGGGAATTCACCCCTCCACTTT. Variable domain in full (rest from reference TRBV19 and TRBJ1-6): DGGITQSPKYLFRKEGQNVTLSCEQNLNHDAMYWYRQDPGQGLRLIYYSQIVNDFQKGDIAEGYSVSREKKESFPLTVTSAQKNPTAFYLCASSGQPLGNSPLHFGNGTRLTVT.

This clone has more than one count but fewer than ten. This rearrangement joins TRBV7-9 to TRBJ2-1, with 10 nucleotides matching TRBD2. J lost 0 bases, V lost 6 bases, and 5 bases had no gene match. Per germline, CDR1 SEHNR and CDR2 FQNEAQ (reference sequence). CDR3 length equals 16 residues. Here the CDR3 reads CASRPASGSSYNEQFF. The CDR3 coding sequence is TGTGCCAGCAGACCAGCTAGCGGGAGCTCCTACAATGAGCAGTTCTTC.

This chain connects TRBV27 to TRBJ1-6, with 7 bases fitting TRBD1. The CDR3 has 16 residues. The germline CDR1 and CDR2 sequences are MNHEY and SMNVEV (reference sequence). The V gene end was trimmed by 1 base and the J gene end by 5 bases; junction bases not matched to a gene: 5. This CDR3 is CASSLFPQGNNSPLHF. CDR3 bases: TGTGCCAGCAGTTTATTCCCACAGGGGAATAATTCACCCCTCCACTTT.

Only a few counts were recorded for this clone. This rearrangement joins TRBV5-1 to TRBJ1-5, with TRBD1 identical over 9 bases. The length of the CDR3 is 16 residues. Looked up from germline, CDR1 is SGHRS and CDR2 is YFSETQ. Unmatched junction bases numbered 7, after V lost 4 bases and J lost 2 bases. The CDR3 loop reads CASSPGQGLGNQPQHF. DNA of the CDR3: TGCGCCAGCAGCCCGGGACAGGGATTGGGCAATCAGCCCCAGCATTTT.

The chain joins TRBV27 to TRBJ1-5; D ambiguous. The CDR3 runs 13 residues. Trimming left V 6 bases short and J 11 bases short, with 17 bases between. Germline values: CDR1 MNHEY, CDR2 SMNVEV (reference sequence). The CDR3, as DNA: TGTGCCAGCAGGGCCAAACCGGGATGGTCCCAGCATTTT. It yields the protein CASRAKPGWSQHF.

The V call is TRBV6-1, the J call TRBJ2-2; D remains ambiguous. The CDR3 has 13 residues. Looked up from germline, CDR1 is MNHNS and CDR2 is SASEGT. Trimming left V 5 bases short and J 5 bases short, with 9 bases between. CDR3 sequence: CASSPLGTGELFF. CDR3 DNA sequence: TGTGCCAGCAGTCCCCTAGGAACCGGGGAGCTGTTTTTT.

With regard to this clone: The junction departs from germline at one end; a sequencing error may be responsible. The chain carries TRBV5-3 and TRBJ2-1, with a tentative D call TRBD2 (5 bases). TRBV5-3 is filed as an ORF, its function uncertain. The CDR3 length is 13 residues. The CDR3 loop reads CASSFGNNNEQFF. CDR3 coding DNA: TGTGCCAGCAGCTTCGGGAACAACAATGAGCAGTTCTTC.

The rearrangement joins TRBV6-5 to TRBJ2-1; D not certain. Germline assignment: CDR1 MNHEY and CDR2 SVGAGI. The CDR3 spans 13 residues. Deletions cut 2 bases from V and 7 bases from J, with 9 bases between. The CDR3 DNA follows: TGTGCCAGCAGTTACCCTGGGTTAAATGAGCAGTTCTTC. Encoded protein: CASSYPGLNEQFF.